These T cell receptor beta chains were read from a single sample in a study of graft-versus-host responses after intestinal transplantation. Produced via immunoSEQ multiplex PCR; TCRdb's table is partial and in-frame only. Seen here are roughly 56,000 clones, approximately 90% observed once, and the top ten hold 2.5% to 3%. Source: PBMCs, taken around 120 days after intestinal transplantation. These TCRs come from a human patient who received an intestinal transplant, so some T cells may come from the graft donor. Each CDR3 is given with its conserved first and last residue. Fields, in order: V gene, CDR3 protein.

TRBV5-1 | CASSFTGPYTEAFF
TRBV19 | CASSIIGDRSYEQYF
TRBV19 | CASSIADLIGKNTYEQYF
TRBV29-1 | CSASGTASGANVLTF
TRBV28 | CASSWEGLGIYEQYF
TRBV27 | CRAEPSSYEQYF
TRBV2 | CASRRAGGDRGTQYF
TRBV19 | CASSKTGAIETQYF
TRBV6-5 | CASSYATGVAYEQYF
TRBV27 | CASNPGLVANEQFF
TRBV11-2 | CASSIRTGNTIYF
TRBV5-1 | CASSLAVGGRGTQYF
TRBV25-1 | CASSRGDYGYTF
TRBV28 | CASSPGLAPYTGELFF
TRBV6-1 | CASSMDPSSYNEQFF
TRBV6-5 | CASRRTGANTGELFF
TRBV9 | CASSLNLGEKLFF
TRBV7-3 | CASSFDYGETQYF
TRBV27 | CASSLSGAHYEQYF
TRBV6-5 | CASSAQDNQPQHF
TRBV27 | CARGTGRDEQYF
TRBV10-3 | CAISQASGLTDTQYF
TRBV6-5 | CASSYLLGSPLHF
TRBV11-2 | CASSAGLAGVQLSYEQYF
TRBV2 | CASSTYKGQVNQPQHF
TRBV27 | CASSLPDRGNNEQFF
TRBV4-1 | CASSFGLAVQETQYF
TRBV5-1 | CASFRVPGDYGYTF
TRBV2 | CASSAGTLNTEAFF
TRBV25-1 | CASSESGRANTEAFF
TRBV5-8 | CASPFGSLYEQYF
TRBV7-9 | CASSLARNTEAFF
TRBV4-2 | CASSQDWLVGYNEQFF
TRBV6-1 | CATEPGQGTGELFF
TRBV5-1 | CANPDRGLVEQYF
TRBV2 | CASSLMRPTNQPQHF
TRBV27 | CASRWDPSSYEQYF
TRBV14 | CASSQGQNIQYF
TRBV19 | CASHPRALWAEAFF
TRBV19 | CASSNGRSYGYTF
TRBV5-1 | CASSSHITRAEQFF
TRBV7-2 | CASSPRAGRGEKLFF
TRBV7-4 | CASSLGWDRSINYGYTF
TRBV10-1 | CAQRSRGASGEQYF
TRBV5-1 | CASSLVASGVSTDTQYF
TRBV19 | CASTMDGYTDTQYF
TRBV30 | CAWSVGGSTEAFF
TRBV29-1 | CSVDHGQETQYF
TRBV29-1 | CSVIDRGWASNEQFF
TRBV7-8 | CASSPHSDLILRNIQYF
TRBV27 | CASNSWERRYEQYF